This TCR beta chain was captured by sequencing in a study of blood T cell repertoires in COVID-19. The wider study: PBMCs, B-cell-depleted T cells, or T cells provided the cDNA or gDNA that made up the material.

Repertoires were generated with immunoSEQ multiplex PCR, while TCRdb's copy carries only in-frame clones and drops some. The repertoire holds hundreds of thousands of clones, with 85% to 90% as singletons. V shed 4 bases and J 4 bases; nucleotides not matched to a gene: 6. This CDR3 is 15 amino acids long. In germline, CDR1 is SGDLS, CDR2 YYNGEE. This sequence joins TRBV9 and TRBJ1-1, with 11 bases identical to TRBD1. Sequencing was done on a sample of PBMCs or T cells enriched from blood (not recorded which). The TCR was taken from an older woman in a cohort exposed to, infected with or recovered from COVID-19 (not recorded which). The CDR3 DNA reads TGTGCCAGCAGCTCGAGGACAGGGGGCGTCACTGAAGCTTTCTTT. Translation gives CASSSRTGGVTEAFF.